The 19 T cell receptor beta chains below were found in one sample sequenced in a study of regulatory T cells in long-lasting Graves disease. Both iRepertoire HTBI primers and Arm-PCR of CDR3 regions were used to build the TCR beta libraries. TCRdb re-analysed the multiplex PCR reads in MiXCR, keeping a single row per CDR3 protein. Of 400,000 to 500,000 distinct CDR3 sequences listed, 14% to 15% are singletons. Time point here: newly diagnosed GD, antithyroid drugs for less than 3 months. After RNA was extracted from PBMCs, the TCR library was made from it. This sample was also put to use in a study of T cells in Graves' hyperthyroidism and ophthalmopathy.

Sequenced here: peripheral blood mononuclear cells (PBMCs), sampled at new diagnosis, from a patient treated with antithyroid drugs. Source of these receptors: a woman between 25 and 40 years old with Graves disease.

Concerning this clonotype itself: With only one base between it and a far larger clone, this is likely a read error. CDR3 sequence (DNA): TGTGCCAACAGTGAACCCACAGATACGCAGTATTTT. Protein product: CANSEPTDTQYF. The chain joins TRBV25-1 to TRBJ2-3; no firm D call. CDR3 length equals 12 residues. CDR1 is MGHDK, CDR2 SYGVNS, per germline.

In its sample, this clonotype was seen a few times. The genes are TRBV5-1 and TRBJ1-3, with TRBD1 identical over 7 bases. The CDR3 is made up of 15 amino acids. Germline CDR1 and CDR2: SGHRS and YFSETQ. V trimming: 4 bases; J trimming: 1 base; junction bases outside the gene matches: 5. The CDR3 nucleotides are TGCGCCAGCAGCCGCGAGACAGGGTCTGGAAACACCATATATTTT. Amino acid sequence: CASSRETGSGNTIYF.

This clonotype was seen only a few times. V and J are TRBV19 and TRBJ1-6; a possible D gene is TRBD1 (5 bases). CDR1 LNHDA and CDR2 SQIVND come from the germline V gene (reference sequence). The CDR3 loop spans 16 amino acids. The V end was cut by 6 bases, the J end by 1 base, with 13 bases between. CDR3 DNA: TGTGCCAGTAGCCCGGCGCGGGGGTCCTATAATTCACCCCTCCACTTT. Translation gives CASSPARGSYNSPLHF.

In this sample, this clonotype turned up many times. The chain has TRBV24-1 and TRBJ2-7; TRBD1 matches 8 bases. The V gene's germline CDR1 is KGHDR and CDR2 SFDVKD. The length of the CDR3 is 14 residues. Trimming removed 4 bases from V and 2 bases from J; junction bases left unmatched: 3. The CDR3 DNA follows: TGTGCCACCAGTGAGACGGGACAGGCCTACGAGCAGTACTTC. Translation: CATSETGQAYEQYF.

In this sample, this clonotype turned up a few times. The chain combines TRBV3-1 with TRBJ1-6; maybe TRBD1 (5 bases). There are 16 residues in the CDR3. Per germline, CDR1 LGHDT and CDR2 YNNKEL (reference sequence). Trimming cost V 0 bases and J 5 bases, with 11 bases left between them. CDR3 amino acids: CASSQDRRDNNSPLHF. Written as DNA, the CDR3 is TGTGCCAGCAGCCAAGATCGCAGGGATAATAATTCACCCCTCCACTTT.

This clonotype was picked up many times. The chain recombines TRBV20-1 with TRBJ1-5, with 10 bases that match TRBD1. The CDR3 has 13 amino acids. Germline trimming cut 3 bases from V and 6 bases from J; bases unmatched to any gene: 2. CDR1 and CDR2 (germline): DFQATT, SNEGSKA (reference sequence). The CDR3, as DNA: TGCAGTGCTAGGGACAGGGGGTTTCAGCCCCAGCATTTT. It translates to CSARDRGFQPQHF.

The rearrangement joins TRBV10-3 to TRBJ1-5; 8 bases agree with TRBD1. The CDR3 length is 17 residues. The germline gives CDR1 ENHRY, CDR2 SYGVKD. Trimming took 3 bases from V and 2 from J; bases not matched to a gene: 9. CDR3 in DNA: TGTGCCATCAGTGACAGGGGGCGCGGGAGCGGCAATCAGCCCCAGCATTTT. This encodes CAISDRGRGSGNQPQHF.

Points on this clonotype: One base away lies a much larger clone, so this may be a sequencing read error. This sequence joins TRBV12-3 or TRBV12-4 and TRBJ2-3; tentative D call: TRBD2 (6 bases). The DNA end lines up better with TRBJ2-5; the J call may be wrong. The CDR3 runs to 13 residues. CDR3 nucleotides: TGTGCCAGCAGTTTTCTCGAAGCGGGGACCCAGTACTTC. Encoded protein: CASSFLEAGTQYF.

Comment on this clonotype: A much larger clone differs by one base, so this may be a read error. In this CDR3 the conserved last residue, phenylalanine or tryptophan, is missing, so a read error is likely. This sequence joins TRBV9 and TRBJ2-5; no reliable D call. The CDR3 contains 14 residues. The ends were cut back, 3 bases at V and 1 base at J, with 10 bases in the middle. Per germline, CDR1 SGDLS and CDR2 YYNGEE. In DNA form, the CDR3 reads TGTGCCAGCAGCGGCCCAGCAGGCCAAGAGACCCAGTACTCC. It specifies CASSGPAGQETQYS.

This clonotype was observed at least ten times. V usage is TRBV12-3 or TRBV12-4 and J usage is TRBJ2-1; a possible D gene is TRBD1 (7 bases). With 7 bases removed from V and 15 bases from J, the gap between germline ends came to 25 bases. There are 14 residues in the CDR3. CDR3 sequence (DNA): TGTGCCAGCACCCTGGATTATGGCGGGACAGTCCTGTTCTTC. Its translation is CASTLDYGGTVLFF.

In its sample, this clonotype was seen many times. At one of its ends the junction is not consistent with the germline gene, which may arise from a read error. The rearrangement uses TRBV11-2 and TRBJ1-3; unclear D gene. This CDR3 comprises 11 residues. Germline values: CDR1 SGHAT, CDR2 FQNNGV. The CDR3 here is CASSLHSAVNF. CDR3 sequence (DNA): TGTGCCAGCAGCTTACATTCGGCGGTGAATTTT.

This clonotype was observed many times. CDR3 protein: CSAKSTVSTDTQYF. CDR3 in DNA: TGCAGTGCGAAATCGACGGTTAGCACAGATACGCAGTATTTT. V gene TRBV20-1 combines with J gene TRBJ2-3; unclear D gene. V gave up 6 bases and J gave up 0 bases, with 13 bases separating them. The CDR3 length is 14 residues. Germline V gives CDR1 DFQATT, CDR2 SNEGSKA (reference sequence).

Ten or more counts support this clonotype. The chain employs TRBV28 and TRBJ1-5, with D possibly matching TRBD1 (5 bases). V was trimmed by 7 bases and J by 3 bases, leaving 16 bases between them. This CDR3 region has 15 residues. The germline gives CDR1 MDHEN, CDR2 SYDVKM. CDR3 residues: CASTPGRTINQPQHF. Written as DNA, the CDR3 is TGTGCCAGCACCCCGGGACGGACAATCAATCAGCCCCAGCATTTT.

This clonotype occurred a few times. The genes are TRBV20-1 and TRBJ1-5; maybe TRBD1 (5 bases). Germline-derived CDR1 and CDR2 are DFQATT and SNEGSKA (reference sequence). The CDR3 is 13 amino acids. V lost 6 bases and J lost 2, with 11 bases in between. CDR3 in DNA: TGCAGTGCCGTGGGGGGGGGCAATCAGCCCCAGCATTTT. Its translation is CSAVGGGNQPQHF.

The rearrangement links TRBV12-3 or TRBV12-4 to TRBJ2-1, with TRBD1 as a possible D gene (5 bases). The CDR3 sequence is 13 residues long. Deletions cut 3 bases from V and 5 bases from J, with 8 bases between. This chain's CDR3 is CASSFTGHNEQFF. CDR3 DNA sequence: TGTGCCAGCAGTTTCACAGGACACAATGAGCAGTTCTTC.

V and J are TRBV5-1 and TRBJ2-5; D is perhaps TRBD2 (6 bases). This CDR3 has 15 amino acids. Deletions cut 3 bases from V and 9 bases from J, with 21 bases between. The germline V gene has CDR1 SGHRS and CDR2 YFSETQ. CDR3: CASSSASGPIGAQYF. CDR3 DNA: TGCGCCAGCAGCTCGGCCAGCGGGCCCATTGGGGCCCAGTACTTC. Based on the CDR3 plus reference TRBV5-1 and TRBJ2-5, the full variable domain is KAGVTQTPRYLIKTRGQQVTLSCSPISGHRSVSWYQQTPGQGLQFLFEYFSETQRNKGNFPGRFSGRQFSNSRSEMNVSTLELGDSALYLCASSSASGPIGAQYFGPGTRLLVL.

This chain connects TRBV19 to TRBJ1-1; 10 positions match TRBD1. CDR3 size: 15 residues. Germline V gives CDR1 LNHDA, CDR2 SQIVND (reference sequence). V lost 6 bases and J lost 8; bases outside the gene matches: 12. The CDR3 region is CASSPGQGLRGEAFF. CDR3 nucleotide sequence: TGTGCCAGTAGCCCGGGACAGGGGCTAAGAGGGGAAGCTTTCTTT.

The DNA for the CDR3 is TGCAGCGGGGAGAGGTACCAAGAGACCCAGTACTTC. Amino acid sequence: CSGERYQETQYF. The chain recombines TRBV29-1 with TRBJ2-5; a possible D gene is TRBD2 (5 bases). This CDR3 region has 12 residues. V lost 7 bases, J lost 0 bases, and 9 bases lay in between. Germline assignment: CDR1 SQVTM and CDR2 ANQGSEA.

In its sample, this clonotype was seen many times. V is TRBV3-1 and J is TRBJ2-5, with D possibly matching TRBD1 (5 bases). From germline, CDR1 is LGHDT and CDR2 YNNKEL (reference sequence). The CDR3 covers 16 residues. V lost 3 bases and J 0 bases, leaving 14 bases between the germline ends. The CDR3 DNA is TGTGCCAGCAGCCAGGGTTCGCAGACAGACCAAGAGACCCAGTACTTC. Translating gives CASSQGSQTDQETQYF.